This T cell receptor beta chain was observed in a study of cytotoxic CD8 clonotypes in ibrutinib-treated CLL (dated by TCRdb to about 2021). Broadly, across the study: The cohort had about a dozen relapsed/refractory and 15 treatment-naive patients; some 17 were IGHV unmutated. Partial responses were observed in about 25 patients and complete responses in 2; after a median follow-up of 68 months, remission was maintained in approximately 15 patients and progression was observed in some twelve. Response samples were taken after a median of about a year on treatment, ranging from about 6 to 36 months. Samples averaged about 260,000 productive templates and around 91,000 productive rearrangements. Longitudinal samples were obtainable from about 30% of the roughly 90 participants in the trial. Cryopreserved peripheral blood mononuclear cells were obtained before treatment, at response, and at either sustained remission or disease progression. Every remission and progressive disease sample was obtained while ibrutinib was still being received by the patients. Broader findings and caveats from the paper: Baseline clonality exceeded that of age-matched healthy donors and correlated strongly with circulating CD8+ T-cell counts. Public clonotypes were found to be uncommon and were observed to contract or remain stable during treatment; the increase in clonality was shown to reflect expansion of private clonotypes at ibrutinib response. Clonality rose at ibrutinib response, remained stable during sustained remission, and dropped back toward baseline at progression. Sampling times were not matched between sustained-remission and progressing patients, and lymph node repertoires were not studied.

This specimen's time point label, per the study, means: 20 to 25 months on ibrutinib. For TCR beta library preparation, about 2 micrograms of genomic DNA was extracted from cryopreserved PBMCs. High-throughput TCR beta sequencing was performed on longitudinal blood samples from CLL patients receiving ibrutinib monotherapy. The patients took part in an open-label, single-center phase 2 trial of ibrutinib monotherapy. Each clonotype received, on average, around 9.6x coverage in deep resolution sequencing performed on a MiSeq, where the target depth lay between 1 in 1 million and 1 in 200,000 T cells. The immunoSEQ hsTCRB Kit was used to generate the TCR beta libraries. The authors' analysis ran thus. ImmunoSEQ Data Assistant and ImmunoSEQ Analyzer were used for data analysis, and V, D and J genes were assigned according to IMGT definitions. Clonality, with values ranging from 0 to 1, was calculated as one minus the normalized Shannon entropy of productive rearrangement frequencies. Only overrepresented clonotypes making up at least 0.05% of the repertoire of each patient were included in the public clonotype analysis. Repertoires from around 13 age-matched healthy donors in immuneACCESS were used as clonality controls. TCRdb took over this immuneACCESS table, retaining in-frame rearrangements with V and J assigned. Such tables are incomplete; in checked studies, under half of the missing clones stem from an unresolved V gene, and the remainder is unexplained. The DNA was the basis for D and trimming; V, J and clone size are from that table. This sample is represented by under 150,000 clones; around four fifths of them were singletons. 2.5% to 3.5% of the sample is held by the ten biggest clonotypes.

Details on this clone: Its antigen remains unidentified. Base-call qualities are not available, and no considerably larger clone is one nucleotide away.

This specimen was PBMCs, taken after 24 months of ibrutinib treatment. The TCR originated in a human donor with chronic lymphocytic leukemia.

The CDR3: CASSPTYTTMNTEAFF. The bases read TGTGCCAGCAGCCCTACGTACACTACTATGAACACTGAAGCTTTCTTT. This receptor chain uses TRBV9 and TRBJ1-1; the D gene cannot be named for sure. From the cysteine through the phenylalanine, the CDR3 covers 16 amino acids. CDR3 DNA only is kept here, 48 bases in frame from base 1. V is shortened by 4 bases, J by 0 bases, and the region joining them spans 16 bases. CDR1 and CDR2 are drawn from the germline V gene: SGDLS, YYNGEE. With all but the CDR3 taken from the reference TRBV9 and TRBJ1-1 genes, the full variable domain is: DSGVTQTPKHLITATGQRVTLRCSPRSGDLSVYWYQQSLDQGLQFLIQYYNGEERAKGNILERFSAQQFPDLHSELNLSSLELGDSALYFCASSPTYTTMNTEAFFGQGTRLTVV.